This T cell receptor (beta chain) was sequenced in a study of T cells expressing NK-cell markers (dated by TCRdb to the early 2020s). At the level of the whole study: TCR beta-chain repertoires were profiled in sorted CD3+CD56+NKG2C+, CD3+CD56+NKG2C- and CD3+CD56-NKG2C+ T-cell subsets from several donors. Of the eight sequenced donors, seven were found to be HCMV-seropositive and one was found to be HCMV-seronegative. All eight donors whose samples were sequenced were randomly selected healthy volunteers, three of them men and five women. Sequencing of the libraries produced 2 x 150 bp reads on Illumina HiSeq 2000/2500, MiSeq or NextSeq.

The reads were generated on an Illumina HiSeq 2000. TCR beta cDNA libraries were prepared using 5'RACE template switching, which introduced a universal primer site and unique molecular identifiers. Synthesis of cDNA was primed from the TCR beta constant segment and was followed by two consecutive PCR amplification steps. The source study handled its data this way. MIGEC was used to demultiplex reads and group reads by UMI, and MiTCR was used to assemble and quantify clonotypes. To exclude erroneous sequences, any TCR cDNA sequence not supported by at least two reads was discarded. The tcR package was used for downstream repertoire analysis, and clonotypes were matched across fractions by CDR3 nucleotide sequence plus V segment. VDJmatch was used to annotate antigen specificity against VDJdb, with one amino acid substitution in CDR3 permitted. The reads, reprocessed by TCRdb, yield one row per CDR3 protein sequence and no DNA. TCRdb's processing, not the authors', yielded these V and J calls. This sample's table has entries for 250,000 or so distinct CDR3 sequences. The top ten clonotypes cover more than 3.5% of the sample.

The investigation overall reported the following: In over 5 donors, the dominant CD3+CD56+NKG2C+ clonotypes were among the top 10 CD8+ clonotypes and accounted for roughly 1.0-8% of CD8+ T cells. Whether the expanded NKG2C-expressing T cell clones were specific for HCMV antigens was left unclear. Those dominant clonotypes were again the most abundant among CD3+CD56-NKG2C+ cells in a handful of donors, at roughly 28.3-60.1%.

HCMV serostatus was determined by detecting HCMV-specific IgG in serum with a commercial ELISA kit. Peripheral blood mononuclear cells were isolated from blood by Ficoll density gradient centrifugation. The CDR3 runs 15 amino acids, cysteine and phenylalanine included. No DNA accompanies this entry. Sequences SGHTA (CDR1) and FQGTGA (CDR2) are obtained from the germline V gene. Remarks on this clonotype: No cognate antigen has been identified for it.

The sample was blood T cells: a sorted CD56 or NKG2C T cell subset, CD4+ or CD8+ T cells, or bulk PBMC T cells (not recorded which). The source is a woman between 18 and 69 years old in good health. The chain is assembled from TRBV7-3 and TRBJ2-1; the D call of TRBD2 rests on TCRdb alone, since no DNA is present to check it. The CDR3 region reads CASSEGLAGGNEQFF.